This TCR beta chain was profiled in a study of CD8+ T cells in alopecia areata. Background on the study: Oral tofacitinib, 5 to 10 mg twice daily, was given in an open-label trial.

Findings and limits, study-wide: In lesional scalp, particularly from alopecia totalis/universalis, clonality was higher than in normal scalp. Treatment with tofacitinib significantly lowered scalp clonality and reduced expanded CD8+ clones among the top 100.

V was shortened by 5 bases and J by 0 bases, with 11 bases between the two germline ends. The CDR3 totals 15 residues. Per the germline V gene, CDR1 is MNHEY and CDR2 is SMNVEV (reference sequence). Treatment defined: oral pan-JAK inhibitor, 5-10 mg twice daily. Lesional scalp punch biopsies and peripheral blood were collected from alopecia areata patients. Comment on this clone: Antigen specificity is unknown.

Investigators isolated RNA and reverse transcribed it into cDNA to act as the sequencing template. Produced via immunoSEQ multiplex PCR; TCRdb's table is partial and in-frame only. The sample consists of 75,000 to 80,000 clones, around 66% of them appearing once. This sequence originates from a human donor with alopecia areata. The rearrangement joins TRBV27 to TRBJ1-3, with D possibly TRBD1 on 5 matching bases. The sequencing used CD8+ T cells sorted from blood, collected at week 24, from a patient treated with tofacitinib. This CDR3 is CASSPGAFSGNTIYF. For the CDR3, the DNA is TGTGCCAGCAGTCCTGGGGCCTTCTCTGGAAACACCATATATTTT.